These 32 T cell receptor beta chains were sequenced from one sample in a study of T cell repertoires in cytomegalovirus infection. No antigens are known for them. TCRdb fed the reads into MiXCR, producing one record per CDR3 protein. In the table there are approximately 1,000,000 distinct CDR3 sequences, about a third of which are singletons. The sequences come from cultured CD8+ T cells from PBMCs, collected from culture after CMV antigen stimulation. Every receptor here comes from a human donor in good health (CMV status not recorded). Some clones in this sample may be carry-over from other donors' samples.

This sequence joins TRBV28 and TRBJ2-3; 9 bases agree with TRBD2. CDR3 length: 19 amino acids. V lost 3 bases, J lost 4 bases, and 17 bases stayed unmatched. Germline V gene lookup returns CDR1 MDHEN and CDR2 SYDVKM. CDR3 protein: CASSFFPGTSRGFADTQYF. CDR3 nucleotides: TGTGCCAGCAGTTTTTTCCCCGGGACTAGCCGGGGGTTCGCAGATACGCAGTATTTT.

This clonotype has ten or more counts. The rearrangement uses TRBV7-6 and TRBJ2-1; 10 bases are shared with TRBD1. V shed 6 bases, J shed 6 bases, and the junction held 11 bases outside the gene matches. The V gene's germline CDR1 is SGHVS and CDR2 FNYEAQ. The CDR3 has 16 residues. The CDR3 DNA is TGTGCCAGCAGTAACGACAGGGGGCGCCGGTTCAATGAGCAGTTCTTC. This codes for CASSNDRGRRFNEQFF.

This sequence joins TRBV5-1 and TRBJ2-1; D perhaps matches TRBD2 (5 bases). The V end was cut by 4 bases, the J end by 10 bases, with 12 bases between. From germline, CDR1 is SGHRS and CDR2 YFSETQ. This CDR3 spans 12 amino acids. CDR3 DNA sequence: TGCGCCAGCAGCCGCGCGGGCGCCGAGCAGTTCTTC. Residues: CASSRAGAEQFF.

This clonotype was detected only a few times. The V and J genes are TRBV6-1 and TRBJ2-1, with unresolved D. The germline gives CDR1 MNHNS, CDR2 SASEGT. Trimming cost V 5 bases and J 6 bases, with 11 bases left between them. The CDR3 extends over 13 amino acids. The CDR3 nucleotides are TGTGCCAGCAGTTCCGCCCTCTTCAATGAGCAGTTCTTC. It encodes CASSSALFNEQFF.

The genes are TRBV6-1 and TRBJ2-7; D unclear. The CDR3 totals 14 residues. Germline CDR1 MNHNS, CDR2 SASEGT. Trimming took 5 bases from V and 3 from J, leaving 14 bases between them. The CDR3 reads CASSYGHPDYEQYF. CDR3 in DNA: TGTGCCAGCAGTTACGGGCACCCGGACTACGAGCAGTACTTC.

This rearrangement joins TRBV11-2 to TRBJ2-5, with D tentatively TRBD1 (5 bases). Trimming removed 1 base from V and 3 bases from J, with 12 bases in between. The CDR3 runs 15 residues. Germline V CDR1 and CDR2: SGHAT, FQNNGV. CDR3 nucleotide sequence: TGTGCCAGCAGCTTAGTCTTTGGCAGGGAAGAGACCCAGTACTTC. It yields the protein CASSLVFGREETQYF.

To note about this clonotype: A read error is possible here, since a much larger clone lies one base away. The genes are TRBV7-2 and TRBJ1-1; D is undetermined. The CDR3 spans 14 residues. The V gene lost 3 bases and the J gene lost 1 base, with 9 bases spanning the gap. Germline CDR1 reads SGHTA; CDR2 reads FQGNSA. The CDR3 is CASSFYEENTEAFF. In nucleotides, the CDR3 is TGTGCCAGCAGCTTTTATGAGGAGAACACTGAAGCTTTCTTT.

The chain joins TRBV14 to TRBJ2-5, with 9 bases fitting TRBD2. With 0 bases clipped from V and 4 bases from J, the junction kept 15 bases outside the gene matches. CDR3 length equals 19 residues. Per germline, CDR1 SGHDN and CDR2 FVKESK. CDR3 DNA: TGTGCCAGCAGCCAAGATTCTCGACTAGCGGTTACTTGGAGAGAGACCCAGTACTTC. Amino acids: CASSQDSRLAVTWRETQYF.

This chain connects TRBV6-1 to TRBJ1-1; no definite D call. V was pared by 8 bases and J by 6 bases, with 10 bases between. The CDR3 contains 11 residues. Germline CDR1 is MNHNS and CDR2 is SASEGT. CDR3 coding DNA: TGTGCCAGCGGACTTTGGGCTGAAGCTTTCTTT. Translation gives CASGLWAEAFF.

This clonotype was detected many times. V and J are TRBV7-8 and TRBJ1-5; the D is unclear. V was cut by 3 bases and J by 1 base, with 13 bases left in between. The CDR3 has 16 residues. Germline V gene data show CDR1 as SGHVS and CDR2 as FQNEAQ. The CDR3: CASSFLEPRSNQPQHF. Here the CDR3 DNA reads TGTGCCAGCAGCTTTCTGGAACCACGGAGCAATCAGCCCCAGCATTTT.

CDR3 nucleotide sequence: TGTGCCAGCAGCCAATCGGACTGGGATACCGGGGAGCTGTTTTTT. Translated: CASSQSDWDTGELFF. This sequence joins TRBV11-2 and TRBJ2-2, with TRBD2 as a possible D gene (5 bases). This CDR3 region has 15 residues. Trimming removed 5 bases from V and 5 bases from J, with 15 bases in between. The germline CDR1 and CDR2 sequences are SGHAT and FQNNGV. Filled out from reference TRBV11-2 and TRBJ2-2, the complete variable domain reads EAGVAQSPRYKIIEKRQSVAFWCNPISGHATLYWYQQILGQGPKLLIQFQNNGVVDDSQLPKDRFSAERLKGVDSTLKIQPAKLEDSAVYLCASSQSDWDTGELFFGEGSRLTVL.

The chain joins TRBV24-1 to TRBJ2-1, with 8 bases lining up with TRBD1. This CDR3 spans 14 amino acids. The V gene end was trimmed by 1 base and the J gene end by 6 bases; junction bases not matched to a gene: 1. CDR1 is KGHDR, CDR2 SFDVKD, per germline. The DNA for the CDR3 is TGTGCCACCAGTGATTTTGACAGGGGCAATGAGCAGTTCTTC. This gives the protein CATSDFDRGNEQFF.

This clonotype has at least ten counts. The chain employs TRBV7-6 and TRBJ2-2; weak D call: TRBD1 (5 bases). Trimming left V 4 bases short and J 4 bases short, with 16 bases between. This CDR3 spans 16 amino acids. Looked up from germline, CDR1 is SGHVS and CDR2 is FNYEAQ. CDR3 in DNA: TGTGCCAGCAGCTCCCACGACATGACAGCCACCGGGGAGCTGTTTTTT. This translates into CASSSHDMTATGELFF.

This clonotype has more than one count but fewer than ten. The V gene is TRBV24-1, the J gene TRBJ2-2; D is possibly TRBD2 (5 bases). CDR3 length: 15 residues. Per the germline V gene, CDR1 is KGHDR and CDR2 is SFDVKD. Trimming pared 7 bases from V and 5 bases from J, leaving 16 bases between. CDR3 sequence: CATSSDSSRTGELFF. The CDR3 DNA reads TGTGCCACCAGCTCGGACTCCTCGAGGACCGGGGAGCTGTTTTTT.

This clonotype has more than one count but fewer than ten. J is TRBJ1-1 and V is TRBV6-2 or TRBV6-3, with D unresolved. V lost 2 bases and J 5 bases, leaving 6 bases between the germline ends. CDR1 MNHEY and CDR2 SVGEGT come from the germline V gene. The CDR3 has 12 residues. The CDR3 nucleotides are TGTGCCAGCAGTTACCCGGCTACTGAAGCTTTCTTT. Translating gives CASSYPATEAFF.

J is TRBJ2-7 and V is TRBV2; D is undetermined. Germline V gives CDR1 SNHLY, CDR2 FYNNEI. V was clipped by 6 bases and J by 0 bases, with 6 bases between them. This CDR3 region has 12 residues. The CDR3 protein is CASRLSSYEQYV. CDR3 DNA: TGTGCCAGCAGATTATCCTCCTACGAGCAGTACGTC.

Only a few counts were recorded for this clonotype. The chain uses TRBV6-2 or TRBV6-3 and TRBJ1-1; 7 positions agree with TRBD1. The CDR3 covers 15 residues. Trimming cost V 7 bases and J 3 bases; bases outside gene matches: 11. CDR1 and CDR2 (germline): MNHEY, SVGEGT. CDR3 DNA sequence: TGTGCCAGCACTCCATACGGGGGACAGTACACTGAAGCTTTCTTT. Translating gives CASTPYGGQYTEAFF.

This clonotype was recorded a few times. The V gene is TRBV2, the J gene TRBJ2-3, with D maybe TRBD2 (7 bases). CDR1 SNHLY and CDR2 FYNNEI come from the germline V gene. This CDR3 is built from 14 residues. V was shortened by 2 bases and J by 7 bases, with 13 bases between the two germline ends. CDR3 sequence: CASSEITGGYTQYF. CDR3 bases: TGTGCCAGCAGTGAAATAACGGGGGGCTATACGCAGTATTTT.

This clonotype was seen repeatedly, ten times or more. The chain links TRBV7-6 to TRBJ2-3; D remains ambiguous. This CDR3 comprises 15 residues. Germline CDR1 reads SGHVS; CDR2 reads FNYEAQ. V was trimmed by 4 bases and J by 1 base, leaving 12 bases between them. CDR3 nucleotide sequence: TGTGCCAGCAGCTGGAAGGGTCGAGGCACAGATACGCAGTATTTT. Translated: CASSWKGRGTDTQYF.

The CDR3 sequence: CASSLNWLINTGELFF. As DNA, the CDR3 is TGTGCCAGCAGCTTAAATTGGCTTATAAACACCGGGGAGCTGTTTTTT. The chain couples TRBV7-2 to TRBJ2-2; D is unresolved. The CDR3 spans 16 residues. Germline CDR1 is SGHTA and CDR2 is FQGNSA. Trimming removed 2 bases from V and 2 bases from J, with 12 bases in between.

This sequence joins TRBV6-6 and TRBJ2-2; 9 nucleotides agree with TRBD1. V dropped 2 bases and J dropped 5; count of bases not matched to a gene: 9. Germline V lookup: CDR1 MNHNY, CDR2 SVGAGI (reference sequence). The CDR3 runs 17 residues. The CDR3 protein is CASSYTGGPRRTGELFF. The CDR3 nucleotides are TGTGCCAGCAGTTACACAGGGGGCCCCCGGAGGACCGGGGAGCTGTTTTTT.

Details on this clonotype: Just one base apart from a much larger clone, this may be a read error. The rearrangement uses TRBV12-3 or TRBV12-4 and TRBJ1-5, with D uncertain. The V end was cut by 6 bases, the J end by 6 bases, with 12 bases between. The CDR3 consists of 13 residues. The CDR3 bases are TGTGCCAGCAGCTCGAGGAGTTCTCAGCCCCAGCATTTT. This sequence encodes CASSSRSSQPQHF.

This clonotype was seen more than once but under ten times. This sequence joins TRBV7-3 and TRBJ1-4, with D unresolved. V was cut by 1 base and J by 5 bases, with 11 bases left in between. Germline V lookup: CDR1 SGHTA, CDR2 FQGTGA. This CDR3 has 15 residues. CDR3 nucleotide sequence: TGTGCCAGCAGCTTAAGAGTAGACTCCAATGAAAAACTGTTTTTT. It codes for CASSLRVDSNEKLFF. Variable domain in full (rest from reference TRBV7-3 and TRBJ1-4): GAGVSQTPSNKVTEKGKYVELRCDPISGHTALYWYRQSLGQGPEFLIYFQGTGAADDSGLPNDRFFAVRPEGSVSTLKIQRTERGDSAVYLCASSLRVDSNEKLFFGSGTQLSVL.

This clonotype has only a few counts. The chain is built from TRBV7-9 and TRBJ2-7; TRBD2 might be the D (5 bases). The V end was cut by 5 bases, the J end by 2 bases, with 7 bases between. Germline V gene data show CDR1 as SEHNR and CDR2 as FQNEAQ (reference sequence). The CDR3 extends over 12 amino acids. In DNA, the CDR3 is TGTGCCAGCAGCGAGGGTGCCTACGAGCAGTACGTC. Its translation: CASSEGAYEQYV.

The chain links TRBV19 to TRBJ1-1, with D uncertain. Deletions cut 5 bases from V and 5 bases from J, with 15 bases between. The CDR3 length is 14 residues. Per germline, CDR1 LNHDA and CDR2 SQIVND (reference sequence). The CDR3, as DNA: TGTGCCAGTAGTCCCCCAGATAGACGAACTGAAGCTTTCTTT. It yields the protein CASSPPDRRTEAFF.

There are many counts of this clonotype. V gene TRBV7-6 combines with J gene TRBJ1-1, with D perhaps TRBD1 (5 bases). Trimming stripped 2 bases from V and 9 bases from J, with 25 bases between. The CDR3 runs to 17 residues. CDR1 and CDR2 (germline): SGHVS, FNYEAQ. CDR3 sequence: CASSLSMGSGTQNQAFF. Written as DNA, the CDR3 is TGTGCCAGCAGCTTATCAATGGGATCCGGGACCCAAAATCAAGCTTTCTTT.

This chain joins TRBV7-4 and TRBJ1-2; no clear D. Germline CDR1 and CDR2: SGHVT and SQSDAQ. V gave up 5 bases and J gave up 8 bases, with 12 bases separating them. This CDR3 region has 12 residues. For the CDR3, the DNA is TGTGCCAGCAGCCCCGAGGACTGGGGCTACACCTTC. Residues: CASSPEDWGYTF.

Turning to this clonotype: One junction end does not reproduce the germline sequence, and a read error may be involved. The rearrangement uses TRBV6-1 and TRBJ2-3, with no clear D. CDR3 length: 8 residues. Germline loops: CDR1 MNHNS, CDR2 SASEGT. CDR3 sequence reads: CANSLWYF. The DNA for the CDR3 is TGTGCCAACAGTTTATGGTATTTT.

Only a few counts were recorded for this clonotype. J is TRBJ1-5 and V is TRBV4-1; D remains unclear. This CDR3 comprises 16 residues. Germline assignment: CDR1 MGHRA and CDR2 YSYEKL. V was shortened by 5 bases and J by 2 bases, with 16 bases between the two germline ends. The CDR3 loop reads CASSGEGRVGNQPQHF. CDR3 sequence (DNA): TGCGCCAGCAGCGGGGAGGGCCGGGTCGGCAATCAGCCCCAGCATTTT.

The chain recombines TRBV19 with TRBJ2-3; a weak D match, TRBD2 (5 bases). Germline lookup yields CDR1 LNHDA and CDR2 SQIVND (reference sequence). V was trimmed by 6 bases and J by 1 base, leaving 14 bases between them. The CDR3 is 15 amino acids. CDR3 region: CASSPDDYRTDTQYF. The CDR3 DNA reads as TGTGCCAGTAGCCCTGACGACTACCGCACAGATACGCAGTATTTT. Drawing the rest from reference TRBV19 and TRBJ2-3, the complete variable domain is DGGITQSPKYLFRKEGQNVTLSCEQNLNHDAMYWYRQDPGQGLRLIYYSQIVNDFQKGDIAEGYSVSREKKESFPLTVTSAQKNPTAFYLCASSPDDYRTDTQYFGPGTRLTVL.

This clonotype showed up many times. V and J are TRBV7-9 and TRBJ2-7; 7 bases line up with TRBD1. With V trimmed by 8 bases and J by 6 bases, 7 bases remained unmatched. The CDR3 is made up of 12 amino acids. Germline loops: CDR1 SEHNR, CDR2 FQNEAQ (reference sequence). CDR3 in amino acids: CASGVQGPEQYF. The CDR3 coding sequence is TGTGCCAGCGGGGTACAGGGGCCCGAGCAGTACTTC.

This clonotype was observed many times. One end of the junction does not line up with germline, which may come from a read error. This sequence joins TRBV19 and TRBJ2-1; no clear D. The CDR3 runs to 13 residues. Germline-derived CDR1 and CDR2 are LNHDA and SQIVND (reference sequence). The CDR3 bases are TGTGCCAGTAGGCTTGGTGCCTATAATGAGCAGTTCTTC. Translation: CASRLGAYNEQFF. Filled out from reference TRBV19 and TRBJ2-1, the complete variable domain reads DGGITQSPKYLFRKEGQNVTLSCEQNLNHDAMYWYRQDPGQGLRLIYYSQIVNDFQKGDIAEGYSVSREKKESFPLTVTSAQKNPTAFYLCASRLGAYNEQFFGPGTRLTVL.